The present T cell receptor (beta chain) was sequenced within a study of blood T cells in healthy people across ages. Findings and caveats of the study: Both naive CD4+ cell counts and diversity were greater in long-lived donors than in aged donors. Since the PBMCs were unsorted, naive and antigen-experienced cells could not be conclusively compared. Roughly linear age-related decline in beta diversity appeared, significant by age roughly 40.

For the second PCR, which ran for about 7 to 11 cycles, a sample-barcoded 5' primer and a J-beta primer mix were used. Each cDNA molecule received a tag from a template-switch adaptor that had 12 random nucleotides. TCRdb re-derived calls from the 5' RACE reads in MiXCR, one entry per CDR3 protein. The sample has about a million distinct CDR3 sequences, roughly 48% seen once; the top ten hold about an eighth. The CDR3 consists of 13 residues. CDR1 is MDHEN, CDR2 SYDVKM, per germline. V lost 6 bases, J lost 6 bases, and 12 bases lay in between. In this sample, this clonotype turned up a few times. Its antigen is not identified.

What was sequenced was blood. This TCR was recovered from a man aged 25 to 40 in good health. The gene calls are TRBV28 and TRBJ2-1; D uncertain. CDR3 loop: CASRSEVLNEQFF. CDR3 in DNA: TGTGCCAGCAGGTCAGAAGTTCTCAATGAGCAGTTCTTC. The full variable domain, completed using reference TRBV28 and TRBJ2-1, is DVKVTQSSRYLVKRTGEKVFLECVQDMDHENMFWYRQDPGLGLRLIYFSYDVKMKEKGDIPEGYSVSREKKERFSLILESASTNQTSMYLCASRSEVLNEQFFGPGTRLTVL.